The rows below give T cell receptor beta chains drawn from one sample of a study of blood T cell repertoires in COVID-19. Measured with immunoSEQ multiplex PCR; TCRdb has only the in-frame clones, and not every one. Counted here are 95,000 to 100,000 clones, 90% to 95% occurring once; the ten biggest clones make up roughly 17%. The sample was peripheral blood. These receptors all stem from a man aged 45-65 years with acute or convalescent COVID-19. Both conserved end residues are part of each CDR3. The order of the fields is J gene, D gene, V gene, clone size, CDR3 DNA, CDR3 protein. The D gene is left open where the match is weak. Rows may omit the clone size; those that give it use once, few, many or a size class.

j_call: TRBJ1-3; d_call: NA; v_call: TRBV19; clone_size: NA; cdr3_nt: TGTGCCAGTAGTATAGACAGTGGAAACACCATATATTTT; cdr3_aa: CASSIDSGNTIYF
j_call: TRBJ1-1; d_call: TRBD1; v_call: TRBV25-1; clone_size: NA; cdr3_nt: TGTGCCAGCAAGGGGGCGGTGAACACTGAAGCTTTCTTT; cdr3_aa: CASKGAVNTEAFF
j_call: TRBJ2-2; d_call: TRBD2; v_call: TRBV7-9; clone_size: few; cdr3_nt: TGTGCCAGCAGCTGGGAGGGAAGTAGCGCCGGGGAGCTGTTTTTT; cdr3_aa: CASSWEGSSAGELFF
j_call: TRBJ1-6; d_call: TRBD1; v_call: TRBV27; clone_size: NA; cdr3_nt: TGTGCCAGCAGTTTTCAATCTCAGGGGGCCTCCTATAATTCACCCCTCCACTTT; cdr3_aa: CASSFQSQGASYNSPLHF
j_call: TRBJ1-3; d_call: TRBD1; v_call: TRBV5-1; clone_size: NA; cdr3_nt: TGCGCCAGCAGCCAAACCGTGACAGGGACTGGAAACACCATATATTTT; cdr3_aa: CASSQTVTGTGNTIYF
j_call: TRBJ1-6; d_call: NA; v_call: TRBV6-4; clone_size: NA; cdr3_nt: TGTGCCAGCAGTGCGGGCGGGTCTGGGTCACCCCTCCACTTT; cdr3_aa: CASSAGGSGSPLHF
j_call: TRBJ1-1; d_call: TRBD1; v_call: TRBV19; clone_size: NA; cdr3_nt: TGTGCCAGTAGTGGCTGGACAGGGGGCTTGAACACTGAAGCTTTCTTT; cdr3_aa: CASSGWTGGLNTEAFF
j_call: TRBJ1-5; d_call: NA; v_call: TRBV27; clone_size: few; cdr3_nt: TGTGCCAGCAGTCATAGCAATCAGCCCCAGCATTTT; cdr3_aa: CASSHSNQPQHF
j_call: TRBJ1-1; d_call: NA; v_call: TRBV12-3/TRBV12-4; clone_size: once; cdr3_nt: TGTGCCAGCAGTTTAATTGGAGAGACTGAAGCTTTCTTT; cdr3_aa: CASSLIGETEAFF
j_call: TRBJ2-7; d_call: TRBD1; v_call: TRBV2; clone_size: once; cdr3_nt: TGTGCCAGCACCCTGAAGGGACAGGGAGGGAAGCAGTACTTC; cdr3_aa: CASTLKGQGGKQYF
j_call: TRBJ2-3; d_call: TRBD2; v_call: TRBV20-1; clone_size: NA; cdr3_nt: TGCAGTGCTAGTCCGGGGGGAAGAGGGACAGATACGCAGTATTTT; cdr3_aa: CSASPGGRGTDTQYF
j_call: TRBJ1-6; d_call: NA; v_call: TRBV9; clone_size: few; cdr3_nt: TGTGCCAGCAGCGCCCAGTCCTATAATTCACCCCTCCACTTT; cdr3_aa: CASSAQSYNSPLHF
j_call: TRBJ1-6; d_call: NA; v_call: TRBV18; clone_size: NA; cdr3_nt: TGTGCCAGCTCACGGTCCGGGAGCTATAATTCACCCCTCCACTTT; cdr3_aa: CASSRSGSYNSPLHF
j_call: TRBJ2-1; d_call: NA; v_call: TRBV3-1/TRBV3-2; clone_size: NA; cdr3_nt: TGTGCCAGCAGCCCCAGGCCGGGGGCCTACAATGAGCAGTTCTTC; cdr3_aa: CASSPRPGAYNEQFF
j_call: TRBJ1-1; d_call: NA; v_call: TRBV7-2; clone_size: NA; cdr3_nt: TGTGCCAGCAGCTTAGTGGGAGGGTTCGAGGAAGCTTTCTTT; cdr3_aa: CASSLVGGFEEAFF
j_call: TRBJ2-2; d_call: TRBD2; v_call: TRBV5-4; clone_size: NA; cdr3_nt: TGTGCCAGCAGCAACGGCGGGGGGCTGGACACCGGGGAGCTGTTTTTT; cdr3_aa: CASSNGGGLDTGELFF
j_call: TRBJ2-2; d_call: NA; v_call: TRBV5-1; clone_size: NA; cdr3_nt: TGCGCCAGCAGCTCGAGAAGCTTAATAAACACCGGGGAGCTGTTTTTT; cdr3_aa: CASSSRSLINTGELFF
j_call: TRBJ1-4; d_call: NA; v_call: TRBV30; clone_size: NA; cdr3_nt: TGTGCCTGGAGTACCTACCCAGGGGAGCGGGAAAAACTGTTTTTT; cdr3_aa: CAWSTYPGEREKLFF
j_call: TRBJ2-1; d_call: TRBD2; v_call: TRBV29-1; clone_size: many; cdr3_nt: TGCAGCGTCCGCGGGGGTACCTCGATGAATGAGCAGTTCTTC; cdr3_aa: CSVRGGTSMNEQFF
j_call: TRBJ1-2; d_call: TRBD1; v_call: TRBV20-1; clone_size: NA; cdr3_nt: TGCAGTGCTAGGCTAGGACAGGGCCCCACCTTC; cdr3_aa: CSARLGQGPTF
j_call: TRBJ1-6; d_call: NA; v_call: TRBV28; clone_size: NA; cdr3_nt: TGTGCCAGCCGGGGGGCGTATAATTCACCCCTCCACTTT; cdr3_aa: CASRGAYNSPLHF
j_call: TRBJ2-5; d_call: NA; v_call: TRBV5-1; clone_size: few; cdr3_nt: TGCGCCAGCAGCCCCCCAGCGGGTCTGGAGACCCAGTACTTC; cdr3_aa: CASSPPAGLETQYF
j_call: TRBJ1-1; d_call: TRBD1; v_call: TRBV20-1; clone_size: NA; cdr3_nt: TGCAGTGCTAGTCAGGGGGGCCCTGAAGCTTTCTTT; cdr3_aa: CSASQGGPEAFF
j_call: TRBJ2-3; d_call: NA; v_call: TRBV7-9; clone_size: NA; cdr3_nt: TGTGCCAGCAGCTTAGTAGCAGATACGCAGTATTTT; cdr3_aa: CASSLVADTQYF
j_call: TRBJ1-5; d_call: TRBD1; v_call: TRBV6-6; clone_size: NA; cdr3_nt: TGTGCCAGCAGTCCGCGGACAGGGGTTTCTCAGCCCCAGCATTTT; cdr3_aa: CASSPRTGVSQPQHF
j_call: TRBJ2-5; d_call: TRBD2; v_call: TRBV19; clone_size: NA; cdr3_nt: TGTGCCAGTAGTAGGTCCGGGACTAGCGGTACAGGGGAGACCCAGTACTTC; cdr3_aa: CASSRSGTSGTGETQYF
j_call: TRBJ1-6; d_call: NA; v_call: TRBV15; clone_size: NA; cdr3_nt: TGTGCCACCAGCAGAGTGTCCGGGACTGGATATTCACCCCTCCACTTT; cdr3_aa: CATSRVSGTGYSPLHF
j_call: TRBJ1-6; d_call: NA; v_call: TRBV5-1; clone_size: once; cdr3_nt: TGCGCCAGCAGCTTCATAGATTCACCCCTCCACTTT; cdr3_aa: CASSFIDSPLHF
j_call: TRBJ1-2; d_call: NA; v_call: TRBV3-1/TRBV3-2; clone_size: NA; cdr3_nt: TGTGCCAGCAGCCAAGGGCAAAGGGCGGGTGGCTACACCTTC; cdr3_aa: CASSQGQRAGGYTF
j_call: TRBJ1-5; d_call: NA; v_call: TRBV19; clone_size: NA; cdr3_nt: TGTGCCAGTAGAATTCTGACAGTTAGCAATCAGCCCCAGCATTTT; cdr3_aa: CASRILTVSNQPQHF
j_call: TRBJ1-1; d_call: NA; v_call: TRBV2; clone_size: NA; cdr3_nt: TGTGCCAGCAGTGATGGGCAGGGAGGGAATACTGAAGCTTTCTTT; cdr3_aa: CASSDGQGGNTEAFF
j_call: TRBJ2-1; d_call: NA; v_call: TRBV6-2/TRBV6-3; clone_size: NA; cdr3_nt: TGTGCCAGCAGTTACCCTTCGCTCGTGCAGAACAATGAGCAGTTCTTC; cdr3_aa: CASSYPSLVQNNEQFF
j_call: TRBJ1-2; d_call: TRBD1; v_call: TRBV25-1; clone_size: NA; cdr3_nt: TGTGCCAGCAGTGGGGGACAGGGTCCCTATGGCTACACCTTC; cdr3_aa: CASSGGQGPYGYTF
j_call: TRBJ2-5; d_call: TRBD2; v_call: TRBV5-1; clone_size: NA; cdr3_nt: TGCGCCAGCAGCTTGTCGACTAGCGGGGAGACCCAGTACTTC; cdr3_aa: CASSLSTSGETQYF
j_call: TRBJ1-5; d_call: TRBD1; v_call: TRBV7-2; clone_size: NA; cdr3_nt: TGTGCCAGCAGCGCTAATACAGGGGGCCTTCAGCCCCAGCATTTT; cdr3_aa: CASSANTGGLQPQHF
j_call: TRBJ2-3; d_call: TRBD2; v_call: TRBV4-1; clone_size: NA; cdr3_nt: TGCGCCAGCAGCACTAGGACTAGCGGGGCTCAGGGTACGCAGTATTTT; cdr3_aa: CASSTRTSGAQGTQYF
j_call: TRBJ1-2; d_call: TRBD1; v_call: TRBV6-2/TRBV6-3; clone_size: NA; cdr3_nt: TGTGCCAGCAGTTGGCTACCGGGACAGGGTAGCGGGCAGAGATCTAACTATGGCTACACCTTC; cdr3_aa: CASSWLPGQGSGQRSNYGYTF
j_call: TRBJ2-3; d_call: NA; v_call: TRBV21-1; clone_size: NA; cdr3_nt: TGTGCCAGCAGCAAAGGTTGGCGGGCGACCCGGCTCACAGATACGCAGTATTTT; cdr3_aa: CASSKGWRATRLTDTQYF
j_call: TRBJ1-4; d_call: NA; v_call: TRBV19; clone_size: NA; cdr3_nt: TGTGCCAGTAGTATCCAGGGAAATGAAAAACTGTTTTTT; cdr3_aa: CASSIQGNEKLFF
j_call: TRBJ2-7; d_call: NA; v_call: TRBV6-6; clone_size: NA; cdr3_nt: TGTGCCAGCAGTTACGCAACAGGGAGCTACGAGCAGTACTTC; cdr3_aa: CASSYATGSYEQYF
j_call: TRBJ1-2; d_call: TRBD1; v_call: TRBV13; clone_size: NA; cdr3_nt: TGTGCCAGCAGCCCCGACAGGGGTGGGTATGGCTACACCTTC; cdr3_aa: CASSPDRGGYGYTF
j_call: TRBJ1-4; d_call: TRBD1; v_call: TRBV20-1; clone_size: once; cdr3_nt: TGCAGTGCTAGTATGGCAGGGGGAGTAGCTAATGAAAAACTGTTTTTT; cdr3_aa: CSASMAGGVANEKLFF
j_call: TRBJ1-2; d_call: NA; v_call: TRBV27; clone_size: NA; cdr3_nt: TGTGCCAGCAGTTTATCTCAGGGCCCGTATGGCTACACCTTC; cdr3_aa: CASSLSQGPYGYTF
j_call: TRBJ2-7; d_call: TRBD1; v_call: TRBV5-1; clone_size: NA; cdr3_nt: TGCGCCAGCAGCTTGGCACCGGGACAGGGGGCGTACGAGCAGTACTTC; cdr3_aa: CASSLAPGQGAYEQYF
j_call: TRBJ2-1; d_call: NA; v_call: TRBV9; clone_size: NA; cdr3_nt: TGTGCCAGCAGCGGTAGTACTAGATCCTCCTACAATGAGCAGTTCTTC; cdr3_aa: CASSGSTRSSYNEQFF
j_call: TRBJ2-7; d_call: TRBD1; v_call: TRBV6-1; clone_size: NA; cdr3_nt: TGTGCCAGCAGCAAACAGGGGTACGAGCAGTACTTC; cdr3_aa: CASSKQGYEQYF
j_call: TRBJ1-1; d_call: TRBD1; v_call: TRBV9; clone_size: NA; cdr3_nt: TGTGCCAGCAGCGCAGCCAGACAGGGGGCTAGAACTGAAGCTTTCTTT; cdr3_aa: CASSAARQGARTEAFF